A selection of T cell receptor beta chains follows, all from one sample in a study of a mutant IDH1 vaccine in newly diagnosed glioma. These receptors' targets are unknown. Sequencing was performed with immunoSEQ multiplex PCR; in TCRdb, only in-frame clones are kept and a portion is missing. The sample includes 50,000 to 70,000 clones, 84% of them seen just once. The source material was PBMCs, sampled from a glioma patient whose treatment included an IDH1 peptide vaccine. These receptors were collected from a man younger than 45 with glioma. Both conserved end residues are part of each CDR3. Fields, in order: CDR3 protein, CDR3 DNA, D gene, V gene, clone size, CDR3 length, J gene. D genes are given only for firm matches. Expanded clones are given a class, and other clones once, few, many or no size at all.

cdr3_aa: CASSQAYEQFF
cdr3_nt: TGTGCCAGCAGCCAAGCCTATGAGCAGTTCTTC
d_call: -
v_call: TRBV14
clone_size: -
cdr3_length: 11
j_call: TRBJ2-1

cdr3_aa: CASSWSRGKAFF
cdr3_nt: TGTGCCAGCAGCTGGAGCAGGGGTAAAGCTTTCTTT
d_call: -
v_call: TRBV5-8
clone_size: -
cdr3_length: 12
j_call: TRBJ1-1

cdr3_aa: CASSPATDTQYF
cdr3_nt: TGTGCCAGCAGCCCCGCTACAGATACGCAGTATTTT
d_call: -
v_call: TRBV9
clone_size: -
cdr3_length: 12
j_call: TRBJ2-3

cdr3_aa: CASSPFGQGNPYGYTF
cdr3_nt: TGTGCCAGCAGTCCCTTTGGACAGGGGAACCCCTATGGCTACACCTTC
d_call: TRBD1
v_call: TRBV27
clone_size: -
cdr3_length: 16
j_call: TRBJ1-2

cdr3_aa: CASSEAPGQGAEAFF
cdr3_nt: TGTGCCAGCAGTGAAGCGCCGGGACAGGGGGCTGAAGCTTTCTTT
d_call: TRBD1
v_call: TRBV6-1
clone_size: -
cdr3_length: 15
j_call: TRBJ1-1

cdr3_aa: CASSTGTGGYEQYF
cdr3_nt: TGTGCCAGCAGTACCGGGACAGGGGGCTACGAGCAGTACTTC
d_call: TRBD1
v_call: TRBV6-5
clone_size: -
cdr3_length: 14
j_call: TRBJ2-7

cdr3_aa: CASSHRVAGGSYEQYF
cdr3_nt: TGTGCCAGCAGCCACCGGGTAGCGGGGGGCTCCTACGAGCAGTACTTC
d_call: TRBD2
v_call: TRBV2
clone_size: -
cdr3_length: 16
j_call: TRBJ2-7

cdr3_aa: CASSFDSLNTEAFF
cdr3_nt: TGTGCCAGCAGCTTCGACAGCTTGAACACTGAAGCTTTCTTT
d_call: -
v_call: TRBV7-9
clone_size: few
cdr3_length: 14
j_call: TRBJ1-1

cdr3_aa: CASSASSANTEAFF
cdr3_nt: TGCGCCAGCAGTGCCTCCAGCGCCAACACTGAAGCTTTCTTT
d_call: -
v_call: TRBV10-2
clone_size: -
cdr3_length: 14
j_call: TRBJ1-1

cdr3_aa: CATSSQRLRGARGYTF
cdr3_nt: TGTGCCACCAGCAGCCAGCGATTGAGGGGGGCGCGGGGCTACACCTTC
d_call: -
v_call: TRBV15
clone_size: -
cdr3_length: 16
j_call: TRBJ1-2

cdr3_aa: CASSLGGGRPGAFF
cdr3_nt: TGTGCCAGCAGCTTAGGAGGGGGCAGACCCGGAGCTTTCTTT
d_call: TRBD1
v_call: TRBV7-9
clone_size: -
cdr3_length: 14
j_call: TRBJ1-1

cdr3_aa: CASSLVGGQDTQYF
cdr3_nt: TGCGCCAGCAGCTTGGTGGGGGGGCAGGATACGCAGTATTTT
d_call: -
v_call: TRBV5-1
clone_size: -
cdr3_length: 14
j_call: TRBJ2-3

cdr3_aa: CASTPVGASGGDYEQYF
cdr3_nt: TGCGCCAGCACCCCGGTGGGGGCTAGCGGGGGGGACTACGAGCAGTACTTC
d_call: TRBD2
v_call: TRBV5-1
clone_size: few
cdr3_length: 17
j_call: TRBJ2-7

cdr3_aa: CASSYSDRGGSPLHF
cdr3_nt: TGTGCCAGCAGTTACTCGGACAGGGGAGGTTCACCCCTCCACTTT
d_call: TRBD1
v_call: TRBV6-6
clone_size: -
cdr3_length: 15
j_call: TRBJ1-6

cdr3_aa: CASSYLVGSGANVLTF
cdr3_nt: TGTGCCAGCAGTTACCTTGTTGGCTCTGGGGCCAACGTCCTGACTTTC
d_call: -
v_call: TRBV6-5
clone_size: -
cdr3_length: 16
j_call: TRBJ2-6

cdr3_aa: CASSLGRTLSPLHF
cdr3_nt: TGTGCCAGCAGTTTGGGCAGAACCCTTTCACCCCTCCACTTT
d_call: -
v_call: TRBV27
clone_size: -
cdr3_length: 14
j_call: TRBJ1-6